This T cell receptor (beta chain) was identified in a study of cytomegalovirus exposure and HLA in healthy donors. Study observations and caveats: Later, an analysis showed that TCR beta chains associated with HLA were more clonally expanded than others that were equally common. Sequencing depth across donors, presence/absence analyses assumed, was roughly uniform. An analysis that was carried out later associated 16,951 TCR beta sequences with HLA alleles at 0.05 false discovery rate.

Primers included in the PCR were 60 Vbeta and 13 Jbeta primers. Using immunoSEQ multiplex PCR, the repertoire was profiled, and TCRdb retains in-frame clones only, with some absent. The data show around 84,000 clones, with less than 80% seen just once and under 15% held by the top ten. CDR1 and CDR2 from the germline V gene are SGHVS and FQNEAQ. The V and J ends lost 1 base and 4 bases, in that order; junction bases with no gene match: 1. The CDR3 spans 14 residues. Not recorded for this donor was the CMV serostatus. Remarks on this clone: Its antigen remains unknown.

The source material was PBMCs. This clonotype was sampled from a human donor in good health. V is TRBV7-8 and J is TRBJ1-2, with 9 bases identical to TRBD1. CDR3 amino acids: CASSLGTGVYGYTF. DNA for the CDR3: TGTGCCAGCAGCTTAGGGACAGGGGTCTATGGCTACACCTTC.